The 19 T cell receptor beta chains given below trace back to one sample, sequenced in a study of PD-L1 blockade in urothelial cancer. This sample's time point: pretreatment peripheral blood. Some clones are missing from TCRdb's copy, which holds only in-frame ones; the method was immunoSEQ multiplex PCR. The sample lists 85,000 to 95,000 clones; about 90% were seen once. This material consisted of PBMCs, taken around atezolizumab (anti-PD-L1) treatment. The source of these receptors is a woman aged 80 or over with urothelial cancer.

The chain carries TRBV5-1 and TRBJ2-7; 8 nucleotides align to TRBD2. This CDR3 has 15 residues. Germline V gives CDR1 SGHRS, CDR2 YFSETQ. V was pared by 1 base and J by 0 bases, with 3 bases of the junction left unmatched. CDR3 amino acids: CASSLTSGDSYEQYF. As DNA, the CDR3 is TGCGCCAGCAGCTTGACTAGCGGAGACTCCTACGAGCAGTACTTC. The variable domain in full, with the rest retrieved from reference TRBV5-1 and TRBJ2-7, is KAGVTQTPRYLIKTRGQQVTLSCSPISGHRSVSWYQQTPGQGLQFLFEYFSETQRNKGNFPGRFSGRQFSNSRSEMNVSTLELGDSALYLCASSLTSGDSYEQYFGPGTRLTVT.

The J gene is TRBJ2-1, the V gene TRBV4-2; TRBD1 is a possible D gene (7 bases). The V end was cut by 3 bases, the J end by 8 bases, with 26 bases between. The CDR3 loop spans 18 amino acids. Germline assignment: CDR1 LGHNA and CDR2 YNFKEQ. CDR3 residues: CASSQRAVGGDRRHEQFF. The CDR3 nucleotides read TGTGCCAGCAGCCAGCGAGCCGTGGGCGGGGACAGACGCCATGAGCAGTTCTTC.

The chain uses TRBV19 and TRBJ2-1; 12 bases are a match to TRBD2. Germline V gives CDR1 LNHDA, CDR2 SQIVND (reference sequence). Losses at the gene ends were 3 bases for V and 11 bases for J; bases not matched to a gene: 8. The CDR3 has 15 residues. Here the CDR3 DNA reads TGTGCCAGTAGTATCGTACTAGCGGGAGGTTCACAGCAGTTCTTC. Residues: CASSIVLAGGSQQFF.

The chain combines TRBV6-5 with TRBJ1-1; no clear D gene. The CDR3 loop spans 13 amino acids. Germline V gene sequence: CDR1 MNHEY, CDR2 SVGAGI. Deletions cut 5 bases from V and 0 bases from J, with 7 bases between. The CDR3 DNA reads as TGTGCCAGCAGTCGTAGAATGAACACTGAAGCTTTCTTT. Translating gives CASSRRMNTEAFF.

The chain recombines TRBV9 with TRBJ1-2; 8 positions match TRBD1. Trimming took 3 bases from V and 4 from J; bases not matched to a gene: 11. Germline-derived CDR1 and CDR2 are SGDLS and YYNGEE. The CDR3 runs 16 residues. The CDR3 region is CASSASRRTGPYGYTF. CDR3 DNA sequence: TGTGCCAGCAGCGCCAGCCGTCGGACAGGGCCCTATGGCTACACCTTC. Full variable domain (remainder filled in from reference TRBV9 and TRBJ1-2): DSGVTQTPKHLITATGQRVTLRCSPRSGDLSVYWYQQSLDQGLQFLIQYYNGEERAKGNILERFSAQQFPDLHSELNLSSLELGDSALYFCASSASRRTGPYGYTFGSGTRLTVV.

This clone is a singleton in its sample. The chain joins TRBV7-6 to TRBJ2-2, with TRBD1 matching over 7 bases. With V trimmed by 5 bases and J by 6 bases, 9 bases remained unmatched. Germline loops: CDR1 SGHVS, CDR2 FNYEAQ. The CDR3 contains 15 residues. In DNA, the CDR3 is TGTGCCAGCAGCCCCCAGACAGGGAAGGCCGGGGAGCTGTTTTTT. Protein: CASSPQTGKAGELFF. Full variable domain (remainder filled in from reference TRBV7-6 and TRBJ2-2): GAGVSQSPRYKVTKRGQDVALRCDPISGHVSLYWYRQALGQGPEFLTYFNYEAQQDKSGLPNDRFSAERPEGSISTLTIQRTEQRDSAMYRCASSPQTGKAGELFFGEGSRLTVL.

The chain has TRBV9 and TRBJ2-7; 9 bases fit TRBD1. CDR3 length: 16 amino acids. V lost 3 bases, J lost 5 bases, and 12 bases stayed unmatched. Germline CDR1 and CDR2: SGDLS and YYNGEE. Written as DNA, the CDR3 is TGTGCCAGCAGCGAACCGGGACAGGGTCGTTTGGACGAGCAGTACTTC. Its translation is CASSEPGQGRLDEQYF.

J is TRBJ2-1 and V is TRBV7-6; D unclear. The length of the CDR3 is 12 residues. CDR1 is SGHVS and CDR2 is FNYEAQ in the germline V gene. Trimming pared 7 bases from V and 8 bases from J, leaving 12 bases between. As DNA, the CDR3 is TGTGCCAGCACTCCCGTCGAGGATGAGCAGTTCTTC. Amino acids: CASTPVEDEQFF.

This clone was seen a single time. The CDR3 loop reads CASRPAGGSQPQHF. Here the CDR3 DNA reads TGTGCCAGCAGACCAGCAGGGGGAAGTCAGCCCCAGCATTTT. V and J are TRBV28 and TRBJ1-5; TRBD1 matches at 7 bases. This CDR3 is built from 14 residues. After removal of 6 bases from V and 6 bases from J, the junction contained 8 bases not matched to a gene. Looked up from germline, CDR1 is MDHEN and CDR2 is SYDVKM.

The sample holds one count of this clone. J is TRBJ1-2 and V is TRBV27; D unresolved. Between the trimmed V and J ends, which lost 6 bases and 2 bases, there was a span of 10 bases. CDR3 length: 13 residues. CDR1 and CDR2 from the germline V gene are MNHEY and SMNVEV (reference sequence). The DNA for the CDR3 is TGTGCCAGCAGCGATCAGTGGAACTATGGCTACACCTTC. Its translation is CASSDQWNYGYTF.

This chain connects TRBV4-2 to TRBJ2-1; tentatively, D is TRBD2 (6 bases). Germline CDR1 is LGHNA and CDR2 is YNFKEQ. Trimming cost V 0 bases and J 9 bases, with 12 bases left between them. This CDR3 has 14 amino acids. The CDR3 sequence is CASSQDGAGGEQFF. The DNA for the CDR3 is TGTGCCAGCAGCCAAGATGGGGCCGGGGGTGAGCAGTTCTTC.

The chain uses TRBV27 and TRBJ2-2; 8 bases line up with TRBD1. The CDR3 length is 15 residues. Germline CDR1 and CDR2: MNHEY and SMNVEV (reference sequence). V shed 5 bases, J shed 5 bases, and the junction held 7 bases outside the gene matches. The CDR3 protein is CASSPWTGRTGELFF. The CDR3 DNA sequence: TGTGCCAGCAGTCCTTGGACAGGGCGGACCGGGGAGCTGTTTTTT.

This sequence joins TRBV6-1 and TRBJ2-5; possibly TRBD2 for D (5 bases). Germline V CDR1 and CDR2: MNHNS, SASEGT. Trimming stripped 4 bases from V and 2 bases from J, with 11 bases between. CDR3 length: 14 residues. The CDR3 DNA follows: TGTGCCAGCAGTGGGCACGGGATACAAGAGACCCAGTACTTC. It is translated as CASSGHGIQETQYF.

The V call is TRBV7-2, the J call TRBJ2-3, with a tentative D call TRBD2 (6 bases). This CDR3 region has 15 residues. V was shortened by 0 bases and J by 8 bases, with 15 bases between the two germline ends. CDR1 is SGHTA, CDR2 FQGNSA, per germline. CDR3 in amino acids: CASSLAGTGLLTQYF. The CDR3 bases are TGTGCCAGCAGCTTAGCAGGGACGGGACTCCTTACGCAGTATTTT.

The V and J genes are TRBV27 and TRBJ2-2; the D gene is possibly TRBD2 (6 bases). The germline V gene encodes CDR1 MNHEY and CDR2 SMNVEV (reference sequence). This CDR3 has 17 amino acids. Trimming left V 1 base short and J 1 base short, with 13 bases between. CDR3 coding DNA: TGTGCCAGCAGTTTATGGAGGGGCGTTGGGAACACCGGGGAGCTGTTTTTT. Translating it yields CASSLWRGVGNTGELFF.

The genes are TRBV5-1 and TRBJ2-2; a possible D gene is TRBD2 (6 bases). Germline V gene lookup returns CDR1 SGHRS and CDR2 YFSETQ. V was cut by 0 bases and J by 4 bases, with 16 bases left in between. The CDR3 is 17 residues long. The CDR3 DNA sequence: TGCGCCAGCAGCTTGGACGGACTACTAACCCCCACCGGGGAGCTGTTTTTT. Translation gives CASSLDGLLTPTGELFF.

The rearrangement links TRBV5-6 to TRBJ2-3, with D unclear. Germline CDR1 is SGHDT and CDR2 is YYEEEE. V lost 0 bases to trimming and J lost 5 bases, with 7 bases between them. CDR3 length equals 13 residues. DNA for the CDR3: TGTGCCAGCAGCTTGGAACGCGTAGATACGCAGTATTTT. Translation: CASSLERVDTQYF.

V is TRBV27 and J is TRBJ1-1, with TRBD1 identical over 7 bases. The ends lost 5 bases at V and 3 bases at J; junction bases unmatched: 9. CDR3 length: 15 amino acids. Per the germline V gene, CDR1 is MNHEY and CDR2 is SMNVEV (reference sequence). The CDR3 DNA follows: TGTGCCAGCAGTCCCTGGACAGGAACGTACACTGAAGCTTTCTTT. Its protein is CASSPWTGTYTEAFF.

V gene TRBV7-7 combines with J gene TRBJ2-6, with a weak D call TRBD1 (6 bases). This CDR3 has 16 amino acids. The germline V gene encodes CDR1 SSHAT and CDR2 FNYEAQ (reference sequence). V lost 5 bases, J lost 2 bases, and 13 bases lay in between. The CDR3 DNA follows: TGTGCCAGCAGCCGGGATACAGGGACTGGGGCCAACGTCCTGACTTTC. Translated: CASSRDTGTGANVLTF.